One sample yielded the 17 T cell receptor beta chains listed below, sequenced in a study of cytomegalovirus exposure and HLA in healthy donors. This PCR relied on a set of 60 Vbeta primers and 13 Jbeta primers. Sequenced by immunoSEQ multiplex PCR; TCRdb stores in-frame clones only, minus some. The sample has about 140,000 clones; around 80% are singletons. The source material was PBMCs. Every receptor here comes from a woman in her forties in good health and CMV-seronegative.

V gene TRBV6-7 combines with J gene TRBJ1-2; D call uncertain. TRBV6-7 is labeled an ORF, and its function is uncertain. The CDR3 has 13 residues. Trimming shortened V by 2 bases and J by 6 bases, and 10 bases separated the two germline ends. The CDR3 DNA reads TGTGCCAGCAGTTACGGCGGGGTACATGGCTACACCTTC. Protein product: CASSYGGVHGYTF.

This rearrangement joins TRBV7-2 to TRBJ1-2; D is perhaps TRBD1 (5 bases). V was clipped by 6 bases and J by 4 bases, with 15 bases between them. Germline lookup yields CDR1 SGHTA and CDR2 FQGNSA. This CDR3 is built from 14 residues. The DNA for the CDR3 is TGTGCCAGCAGTTTGGGGGGTACTCTCTATGGCTACACCTTC. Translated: CASSLGGTLYGYTF.

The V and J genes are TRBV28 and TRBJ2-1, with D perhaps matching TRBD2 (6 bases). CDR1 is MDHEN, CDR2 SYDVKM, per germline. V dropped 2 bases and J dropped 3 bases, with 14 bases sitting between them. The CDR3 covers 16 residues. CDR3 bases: TGTGCCAGCAGTTTACGCTCATTGGGACTCTACAATGAGCAGTTCTTC. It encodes CASSLRSLGLYNEQFF.

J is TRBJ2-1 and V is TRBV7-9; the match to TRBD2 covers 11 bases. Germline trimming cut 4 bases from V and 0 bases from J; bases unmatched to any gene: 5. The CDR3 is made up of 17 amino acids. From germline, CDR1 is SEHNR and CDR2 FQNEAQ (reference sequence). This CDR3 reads CASSSIAGGSSYNEQFF. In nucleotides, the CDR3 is TGTGCCAGCAGCTCGATAGCGGGAGGGAGCTCCTACAATGAGCAGTTCTTC.

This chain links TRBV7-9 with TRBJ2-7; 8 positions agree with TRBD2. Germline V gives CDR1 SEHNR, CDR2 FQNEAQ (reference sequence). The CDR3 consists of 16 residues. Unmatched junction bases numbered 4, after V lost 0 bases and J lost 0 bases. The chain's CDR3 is CASSLALAGTSYEQYF. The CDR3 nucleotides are TGTGCCAGCAGCTTAGCCTTAGCGGGGACCTCCTACGAGCAGTACTTC.

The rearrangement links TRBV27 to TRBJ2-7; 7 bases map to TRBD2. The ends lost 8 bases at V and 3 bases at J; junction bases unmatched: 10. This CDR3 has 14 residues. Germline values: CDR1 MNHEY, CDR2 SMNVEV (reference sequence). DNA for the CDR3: TGTGCCAGCTCAGTTCGGGGGGTTCGCTACGAGCAGTACTTC. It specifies CASSVRGVRYEQYF.

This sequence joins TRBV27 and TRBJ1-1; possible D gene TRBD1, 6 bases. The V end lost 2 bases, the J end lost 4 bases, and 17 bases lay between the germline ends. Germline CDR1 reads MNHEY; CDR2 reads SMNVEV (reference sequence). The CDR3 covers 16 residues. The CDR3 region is CASSLVGGRYTTEAFF. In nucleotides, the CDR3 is TGTGCCAGCAGTTTAGTCGGGGGGCGTTATACCACTGAAGCTTTCTTT.

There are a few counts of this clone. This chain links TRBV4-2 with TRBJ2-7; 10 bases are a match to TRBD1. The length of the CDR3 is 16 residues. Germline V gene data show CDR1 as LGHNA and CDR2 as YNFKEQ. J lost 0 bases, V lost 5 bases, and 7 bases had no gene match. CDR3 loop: CASSGGTGAFSYEQYF. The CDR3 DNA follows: TGTGCCAGCAGCGGAGGGACAGGGGCTTTCTCCTACGAGCAGTACTTC.

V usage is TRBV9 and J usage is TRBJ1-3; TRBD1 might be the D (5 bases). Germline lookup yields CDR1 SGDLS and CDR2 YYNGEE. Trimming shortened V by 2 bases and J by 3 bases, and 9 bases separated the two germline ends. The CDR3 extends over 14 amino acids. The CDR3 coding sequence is TGTGCCAGCAGCGTTCAGGACAATGGAAACACCATATATTTT. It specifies CASSVQDNGNTIYF.

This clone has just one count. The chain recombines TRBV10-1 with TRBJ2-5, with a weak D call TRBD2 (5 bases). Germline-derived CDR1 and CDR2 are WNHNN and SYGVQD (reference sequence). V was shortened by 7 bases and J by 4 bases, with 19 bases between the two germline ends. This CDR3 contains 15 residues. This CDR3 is CASTPPPNRGETQYF. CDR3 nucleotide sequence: TGCGCCAGCACCCCACCCCCCAACCGGGGAGAGACCCAGTACTTC.

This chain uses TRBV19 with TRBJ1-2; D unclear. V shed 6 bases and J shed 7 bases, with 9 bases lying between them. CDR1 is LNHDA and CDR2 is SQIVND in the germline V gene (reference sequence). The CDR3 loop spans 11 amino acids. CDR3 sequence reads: CASRTPGGYTF. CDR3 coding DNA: TGTGCCAGTAGAACCCCGGGTGGCTACACCTTC.

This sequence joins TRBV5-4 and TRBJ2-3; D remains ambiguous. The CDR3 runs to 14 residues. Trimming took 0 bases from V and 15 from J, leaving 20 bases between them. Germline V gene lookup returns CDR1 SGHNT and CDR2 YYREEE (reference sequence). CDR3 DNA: TGTGCCAGCAGCTTGGACGTGAGCACCCATTCGGTATATTTT. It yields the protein CASSLDVSTHSVYF.

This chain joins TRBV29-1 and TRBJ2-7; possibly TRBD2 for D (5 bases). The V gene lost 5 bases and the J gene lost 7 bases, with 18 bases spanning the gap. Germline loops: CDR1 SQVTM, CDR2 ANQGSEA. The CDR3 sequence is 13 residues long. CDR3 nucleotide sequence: TGCAGCGTTTATTGGGGAGAGAGGTGGGAGCAGTACTTC. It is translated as CSVYWGERWEQYF.

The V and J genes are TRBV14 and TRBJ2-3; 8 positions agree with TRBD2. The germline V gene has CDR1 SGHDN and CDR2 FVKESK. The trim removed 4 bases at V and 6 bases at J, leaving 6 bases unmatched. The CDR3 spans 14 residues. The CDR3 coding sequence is TGTGCCAGCAGCCCCTTAGCGGGATTGGATACGCAGTATTTT. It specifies CASSPLAGLDTQYF.

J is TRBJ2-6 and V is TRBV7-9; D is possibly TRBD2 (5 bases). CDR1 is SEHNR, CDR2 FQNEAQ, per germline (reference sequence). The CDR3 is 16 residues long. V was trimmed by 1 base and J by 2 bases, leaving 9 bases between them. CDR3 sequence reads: CASSLVAGTGANVLTF. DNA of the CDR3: TGTGCCAGCAGCTTAGTGGCCGGGACTGGGGCCAACGTCCTGACTTTC.

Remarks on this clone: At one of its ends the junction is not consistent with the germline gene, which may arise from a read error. The CDR3 sequence: CASSLGTSGSTDTQYF. CDR3 coding DNA: TGTGCCAGCAGCCTAGGGACTAGCGGGAGCACAGATACGCAGTATTTT. V usage is TRBV13 and J usage is TRBJ2-3, with 12 bases that match TRBD2. The CDR3 length is 16 residues. Germline loops: CDR1 PRHDT, CDR2 FYEKMQ (reference sequence).

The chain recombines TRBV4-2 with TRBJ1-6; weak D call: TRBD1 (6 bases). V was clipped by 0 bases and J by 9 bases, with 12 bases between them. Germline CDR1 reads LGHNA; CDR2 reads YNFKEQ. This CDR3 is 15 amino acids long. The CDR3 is CASSQDEGGISPLHF. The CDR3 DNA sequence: TGTGCCAGCAGCCAAGATGAGGGGGGGATTTCACCCCTCCACTTT.